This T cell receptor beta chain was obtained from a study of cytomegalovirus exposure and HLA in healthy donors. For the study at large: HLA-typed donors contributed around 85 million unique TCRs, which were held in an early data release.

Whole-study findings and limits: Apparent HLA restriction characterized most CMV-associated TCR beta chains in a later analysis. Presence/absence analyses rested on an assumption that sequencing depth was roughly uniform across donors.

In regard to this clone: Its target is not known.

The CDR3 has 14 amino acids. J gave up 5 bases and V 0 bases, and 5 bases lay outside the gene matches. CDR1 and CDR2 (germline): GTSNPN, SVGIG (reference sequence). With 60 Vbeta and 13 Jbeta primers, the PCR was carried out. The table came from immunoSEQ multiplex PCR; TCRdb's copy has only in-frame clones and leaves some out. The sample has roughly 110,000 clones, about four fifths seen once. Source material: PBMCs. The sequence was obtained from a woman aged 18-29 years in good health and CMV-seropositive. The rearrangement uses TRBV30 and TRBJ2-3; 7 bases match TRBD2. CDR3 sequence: CAWSVAGVRDTQYF. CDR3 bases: TGTGCCTGGAGTGTGGCGGGAGTCAGAGATACGCAGTATTTT.